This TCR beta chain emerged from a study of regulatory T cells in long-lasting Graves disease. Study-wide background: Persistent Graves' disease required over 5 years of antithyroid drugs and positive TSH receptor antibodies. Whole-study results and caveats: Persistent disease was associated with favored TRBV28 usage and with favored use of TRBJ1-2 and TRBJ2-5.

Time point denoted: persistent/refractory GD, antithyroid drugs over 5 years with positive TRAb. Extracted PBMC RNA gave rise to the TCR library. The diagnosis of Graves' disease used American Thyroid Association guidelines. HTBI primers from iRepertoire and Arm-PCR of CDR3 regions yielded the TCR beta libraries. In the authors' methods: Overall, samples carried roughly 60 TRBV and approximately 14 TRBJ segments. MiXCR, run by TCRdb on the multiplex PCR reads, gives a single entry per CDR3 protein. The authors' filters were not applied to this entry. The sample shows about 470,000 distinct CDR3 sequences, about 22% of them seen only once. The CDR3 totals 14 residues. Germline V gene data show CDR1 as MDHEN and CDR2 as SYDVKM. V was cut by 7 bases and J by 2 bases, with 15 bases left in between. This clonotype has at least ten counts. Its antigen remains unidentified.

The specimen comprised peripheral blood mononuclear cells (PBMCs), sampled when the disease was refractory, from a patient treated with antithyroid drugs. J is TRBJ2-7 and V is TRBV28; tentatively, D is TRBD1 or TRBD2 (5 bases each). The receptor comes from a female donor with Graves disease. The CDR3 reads CASISRDGTYEQYF. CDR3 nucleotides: TGTGCCAGCATCTCTCGGGACGGAACCTACGAGCAGTACTTC.